This paragraph reports one TCR beta chain. Measured with immunoSEQ multiplex PCR; TCRdb has only the in-frame clones, and not every one. The sample yields tens of thousands of clones, around 88% seen once. The data belong to a study of OX40 agonist ivuxolimab in advanced cancers. Germline V CDR1 and CDR2: MGHDK, SYGVNS. This CDR3 contains 12 residues. With V trimmed by 6 bases and J by 6 bases, 0 bases remained unmatched. The TCR originated in an adult with an advanced solid tumor such as melanoma, head and neck, liver or kidney cancer. This chain connects TRBV25-1 to TRBJ1-5, with 9 bases fitting TRBD1. The material was CD4+ or CD8+ T cells sorted from blood, obtained in a trial of the OX40 agonist ivuxolimab. The CDR3 DNA reads TGTGCCAGCAGGGGACAGGGTCAGCCCCAGCATTTT. Protein product: CASRGQGQPQHF.